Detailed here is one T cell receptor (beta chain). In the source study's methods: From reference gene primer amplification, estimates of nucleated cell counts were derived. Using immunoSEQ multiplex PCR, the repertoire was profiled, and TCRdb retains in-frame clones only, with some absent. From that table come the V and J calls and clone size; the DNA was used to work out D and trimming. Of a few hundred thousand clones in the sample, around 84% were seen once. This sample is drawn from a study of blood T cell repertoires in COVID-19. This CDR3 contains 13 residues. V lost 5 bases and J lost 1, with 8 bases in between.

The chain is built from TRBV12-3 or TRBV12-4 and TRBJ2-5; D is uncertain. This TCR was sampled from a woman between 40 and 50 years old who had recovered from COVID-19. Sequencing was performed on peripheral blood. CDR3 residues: CASSPQTQETQYF. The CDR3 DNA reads TGTGCCAGCAGTCCACAGACCCAAGAGACCCAGTACTTC.